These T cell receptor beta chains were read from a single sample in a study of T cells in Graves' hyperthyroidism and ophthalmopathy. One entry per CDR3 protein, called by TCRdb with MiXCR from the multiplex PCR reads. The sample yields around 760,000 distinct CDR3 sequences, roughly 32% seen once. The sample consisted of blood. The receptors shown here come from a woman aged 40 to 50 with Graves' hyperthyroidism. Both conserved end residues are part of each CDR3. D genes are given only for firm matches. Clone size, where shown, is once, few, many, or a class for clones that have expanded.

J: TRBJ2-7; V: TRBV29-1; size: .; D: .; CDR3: CSVEDTGEDSYEQYF; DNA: TGCAGCGTTGAAGATACCGGGGAGGACTCCTACGAGCAGTACTTC
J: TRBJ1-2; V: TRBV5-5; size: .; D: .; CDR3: CASSLAEDLNKRNHGYTF; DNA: TGTGCCAGCAGCTTGGCCGAGGACCTAAACAAGAGAAACCATGGCTACACCTTC
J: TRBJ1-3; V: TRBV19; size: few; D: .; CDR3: CASRDPIPGNTIYF; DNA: TGTGCCAGCAGAGACCCAATACCTGGAAACACCATATATTTT
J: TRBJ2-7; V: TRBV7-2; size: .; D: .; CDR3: CASSLRGGGEKLFFGSGTSYEQYF; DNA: .
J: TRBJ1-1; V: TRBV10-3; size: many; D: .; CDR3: CAITAGGVDTEAFF; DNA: TGTGCCATCACCGCTGGGGGGGTGGACACTGAAGCTTTCTTT
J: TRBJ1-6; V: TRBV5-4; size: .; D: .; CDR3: CASSLGPSSYNPPLHF; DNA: TGTGCCAGCAGCTTGGGACCGAGCTCCTATAATCCACCCCTCCACTTT
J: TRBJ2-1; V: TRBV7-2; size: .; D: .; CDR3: CASSLVSGEQFF; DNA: TGTGCCAGCAGCTTAGTTTCCGGTGAGCAGTTCTTC
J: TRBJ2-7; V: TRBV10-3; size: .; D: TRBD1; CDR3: CAISPGTGTYEQYF; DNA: TGTGCCATCAGTCCCGGGACAGGTACCTACGAGCAGTACTTC
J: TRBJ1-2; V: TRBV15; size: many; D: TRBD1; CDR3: CATSRGQGYYGYTF; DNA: TGTGCCACCAGCAGAGGACAGGGGTACTATGGCTACACCTTC
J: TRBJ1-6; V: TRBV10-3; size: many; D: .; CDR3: CATGLQGENSPLHF; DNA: TGTGCCACCGGACTACAGGGAGAGAATTCACCCCTCCACTTT
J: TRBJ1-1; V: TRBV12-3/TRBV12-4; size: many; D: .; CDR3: CASNQDPPEAFF; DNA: TGTGCCAGCAACCAGGACCCTCCAGAAGCTTTCTTT
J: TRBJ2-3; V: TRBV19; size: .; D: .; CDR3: CASSIWLVSTQYF; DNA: TGTGCCAGTAGTATCTGGCTCGTGTCCACGCAGTATTTT
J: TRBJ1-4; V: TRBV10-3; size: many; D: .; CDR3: CAISQATNEKLFF; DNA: TGTGCCATCAGCCAGGCAACTAATGAAAAACTGTTTTTT
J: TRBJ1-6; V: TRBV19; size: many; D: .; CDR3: CASSLDGEGKSPLHF; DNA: TGTGCCAGTAGTCTCGATGGGGAGGGTAAGTCACCCCTCCACTTT
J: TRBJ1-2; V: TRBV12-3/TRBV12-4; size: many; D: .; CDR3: CASRGSGYTF; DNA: TGTGCCAGCAGGGGAAGCGGCTACACCTTC
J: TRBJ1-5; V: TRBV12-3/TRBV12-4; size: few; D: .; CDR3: CASSSNSDRYNQPQHF; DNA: TGTGCCAGCAGTTCAAATTCAGACAGGTACAATCAGCCCCAGCATTTT
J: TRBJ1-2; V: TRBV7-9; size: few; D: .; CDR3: CASSGPNRPGGGYTF; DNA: TGTGCCAGCAGCGGACCCAATAGGCCCGGGGGTGGCTACACCTTC
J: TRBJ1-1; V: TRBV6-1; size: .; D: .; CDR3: CASSYSLNIGGNTEAFF; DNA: TGTGCCAGCAGTTACTCCCTCAACATAGGTGGTAACACTGAAGCTTTCTTT
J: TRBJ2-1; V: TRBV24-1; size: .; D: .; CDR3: CATSDFVGRSRGEQFF; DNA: TGTGCCACCAGTGACTTTGTAGGCAGGTCCCGCGGTGAGCAGTTCTTC
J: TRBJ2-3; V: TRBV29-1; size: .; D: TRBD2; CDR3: CSSLAGSTDTQYF; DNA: TGCAGCTCCCTAGCGGGAAGCACAGATACGCAGTATTTT
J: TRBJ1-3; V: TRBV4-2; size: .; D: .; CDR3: CASSQDLGWVSGNTIYF; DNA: TGTGCCAGCAGCCAAGATCTCGGATGGGTTTCTGGAAACACCATATATTTT
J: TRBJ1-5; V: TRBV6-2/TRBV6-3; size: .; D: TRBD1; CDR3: CASSNRDSVNQPQHF; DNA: TGTGCCAGCAGCAACCGGGACAGTGTTAATCAGCCCCAGCATTTT
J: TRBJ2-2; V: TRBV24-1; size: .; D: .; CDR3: CATSDQRDTGELFF; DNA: TGTGCCACCAGTGATCAAAGGGACACCGGGGAGCTGTTTTTT
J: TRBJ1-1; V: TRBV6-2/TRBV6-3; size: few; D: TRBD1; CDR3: CATQDRGNTEAFF; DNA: TGTGCCACCCAGGACAGGGGGAACACTGAAGCTTTCTTT
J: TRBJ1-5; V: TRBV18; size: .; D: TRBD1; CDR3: CASSPPRRGPGPVRPQHF; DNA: TGTGCCAGCTCACCACCCAGAAGGGGGCCGGGGCCAGTACGCCCCCAGCATTTT
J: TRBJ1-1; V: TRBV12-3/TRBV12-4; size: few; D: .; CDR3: CASILRENTEAFF; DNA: TGTGCCAGCATTTTGCGAGAAAACACTGAAGCTTTCTTT
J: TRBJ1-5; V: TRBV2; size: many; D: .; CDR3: CASSSGQNQPQHF; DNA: TGTGCCAGCTCTTCAGGGCAGAATCAGCCCCAGCATTTT
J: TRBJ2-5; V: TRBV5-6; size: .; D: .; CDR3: CASSQGTGRTQYF; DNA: TGTGCCAGCAGCCAAGGGACGGGGCGGACCCAGTACTTC
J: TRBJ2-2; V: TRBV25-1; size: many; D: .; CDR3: CASSDPRQANTGELFF; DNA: TGTGCCAGCAGTGATCCGCGGCAGGCGAACACCGGGGAGCTGTTTTTT
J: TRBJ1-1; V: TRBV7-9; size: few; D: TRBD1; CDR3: CASSQGQGMNTEAFF; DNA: TGTGCCAGCAGTCAAGGACAGGGGATGAACACTGAAGCTTTCTTT
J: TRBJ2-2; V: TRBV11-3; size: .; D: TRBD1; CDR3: CASSFRTGSTGELFF; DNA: TGTGCCAGCAGCTTCCGGACAGGGTCCACCGGGGAGCTGTTTTTT
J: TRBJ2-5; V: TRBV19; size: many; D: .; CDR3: CASSITGRGEETQYF; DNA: TGTGCCAGTAGTATAACAGGCAGAGGGGAGGAGACCCAGTACTTC
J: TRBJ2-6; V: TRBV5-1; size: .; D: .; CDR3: CASTWEGAGANVLTF; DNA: TGCGCCAGCACCTGGGAGGGGGCTGGGGCCAACGTCCTGACTTTC
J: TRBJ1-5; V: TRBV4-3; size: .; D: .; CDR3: CASSQDWNGQPQHF; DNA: TGCGCCAGCAGCCAAGACTGGAACGGTCAGCCCCAGCATTTT
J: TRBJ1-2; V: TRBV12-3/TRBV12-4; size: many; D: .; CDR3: CASSLGQRGYTF; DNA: TGTGCCAGCAGTTTAGGACAGCGTGGCTACACCTTC
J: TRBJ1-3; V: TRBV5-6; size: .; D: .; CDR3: CASSWTRGSGNTIYF; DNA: TGTGCCAGCAGCTGGACCCGGGGTTCTGGAAACACCATATATTTT
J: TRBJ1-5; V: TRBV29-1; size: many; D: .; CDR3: CSENAGNHQHF; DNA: TGCAGCGAAAACGCCGGGAATCATCAGCATTTT
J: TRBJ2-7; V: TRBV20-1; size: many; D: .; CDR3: CSARPARVSTYEQYF; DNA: TGCAGTGCTAGGCCCGCGCGGGTGTCAACCTACGAGCAGTACTTC
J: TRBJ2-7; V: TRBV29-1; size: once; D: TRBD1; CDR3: CRTGSSYEQYF; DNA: TGCAGGACAGGGTCCTCCTACGAGCAGTACTTC
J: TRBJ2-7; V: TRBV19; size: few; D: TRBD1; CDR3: CASSPRDRAGGYEQYF; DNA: TGTGCCAGTAGTCCCCGGGACAGGGCCGGCGGCTACGAGCAGTACTTC
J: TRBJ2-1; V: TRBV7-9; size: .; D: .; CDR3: CASTGGAYNEQFF; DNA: TGTGCCAGTACTGGCGGGGCGTACAATGAGCAGTTCTTC
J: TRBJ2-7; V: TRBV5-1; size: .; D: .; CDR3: CASRRQPPSSYEQYF; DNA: TGCGCCAGCAGGCGACAGCCTCCGTCCTCCTACGAGCAGTACTTC
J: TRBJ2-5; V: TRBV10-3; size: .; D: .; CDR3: CAISLTGKETQYF; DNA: TGTGCCATCAGTCTAACAGGGAAAGAGACCCAGTACTTC
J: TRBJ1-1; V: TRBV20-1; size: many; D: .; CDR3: CSASRRPEAFF; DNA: TGCAGTGCCAGCCGTCGACCGGAAGCTTTCTTT
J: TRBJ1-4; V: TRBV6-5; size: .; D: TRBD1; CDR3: CASTHRGGNEKLFF; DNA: TGTGCCAGCACCCACAGGGGCGGGAATGAAAAACTGTTTTTT
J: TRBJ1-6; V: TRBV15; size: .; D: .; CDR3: CATSSQDGRDSPLHF; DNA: TGTGCCACCAGCAGCCAAGATGGAAGGGATTCACCCCTCCACTTT
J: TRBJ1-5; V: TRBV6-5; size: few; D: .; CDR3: CASSGPAEPQHF; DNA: TGTGCCAGCAGCGGACCCGCGGAGCCCCAGCATTTT
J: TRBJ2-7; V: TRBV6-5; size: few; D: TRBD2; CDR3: CASSLLPGGEQYF; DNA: TGTGCCAGCAGTCTTCTTCCGGGGGGCGAGCAGTACTTC